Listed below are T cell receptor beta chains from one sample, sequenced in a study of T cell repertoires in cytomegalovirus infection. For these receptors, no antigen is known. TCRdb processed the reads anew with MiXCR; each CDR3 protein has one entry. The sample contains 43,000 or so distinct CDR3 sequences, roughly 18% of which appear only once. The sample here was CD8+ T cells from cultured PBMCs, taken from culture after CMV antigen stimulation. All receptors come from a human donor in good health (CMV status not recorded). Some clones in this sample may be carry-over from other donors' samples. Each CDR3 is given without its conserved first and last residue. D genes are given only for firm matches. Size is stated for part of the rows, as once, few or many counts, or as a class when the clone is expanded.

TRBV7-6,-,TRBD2,ARSRTSGGAKTQY
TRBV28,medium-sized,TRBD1,ASSPQGTGGRSGELF
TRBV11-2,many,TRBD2,ASSFGGVAGHLGEQY
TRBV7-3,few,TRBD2,ASSLLGGGYNEQF
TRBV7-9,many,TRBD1,ASSSRDRGDNEQF
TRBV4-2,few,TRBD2,ASSQVTGGSTDTQY
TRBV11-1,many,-,ASSFLGTEKLF
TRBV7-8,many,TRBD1,ASSSGTATGELF
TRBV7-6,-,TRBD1,ASSRKTGANTGELF
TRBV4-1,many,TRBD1,ASSQEGRGRRETQY
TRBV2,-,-,ASSERNRPSVD
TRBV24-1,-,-,ATSDWGVGYGYT
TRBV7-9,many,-,ASSLGTILANYGYT
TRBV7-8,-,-,ASSSPRLSPLH
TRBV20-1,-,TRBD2,SAVFDGLAGINEQF
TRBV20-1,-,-,SARDSGKRVYEQY
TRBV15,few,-,ATSSSGTPYEQY
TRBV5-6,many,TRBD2,ASSFRTSGTNNEQF
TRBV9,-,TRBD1,ASSVGTGALNTEAF
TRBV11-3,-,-,ASSLGMGANNEQF
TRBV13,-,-,ASSLGPGTAGLEQY
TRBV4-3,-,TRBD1,ASSQDWTNYRGGYT
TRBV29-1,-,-,SVDWRGDEQF
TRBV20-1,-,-,SARELTGSSYEQY
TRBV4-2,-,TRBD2,ASSQGASGDGLEQF
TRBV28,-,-,ASSSDSRGFYNEQF
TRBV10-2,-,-,ASSELTRPANYGYT
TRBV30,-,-,AWSFETPSEQF
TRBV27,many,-,ASSELPGYNNEQF
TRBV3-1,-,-,ASSLKREGGYT
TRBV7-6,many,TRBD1,ASSPRTGRFKETQY
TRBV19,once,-,ASTPQVSWANVLT
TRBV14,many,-,ASSQDFPGPNTEAF
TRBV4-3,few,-,ASSQRTEVYNEQF
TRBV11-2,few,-,ASSLDGGSDTQY
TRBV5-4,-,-,ASSSDRVGVTEAF
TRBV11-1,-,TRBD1,ASSLGTGGWRGQF
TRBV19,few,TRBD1,ASKNRGDSYEQY
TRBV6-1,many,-,ASSEATSNSNQPQH
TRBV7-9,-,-,ASSSPSVQETQY
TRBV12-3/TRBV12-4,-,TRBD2,ASSSVPGLEETQY
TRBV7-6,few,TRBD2,ASSVGTSGTYEQY
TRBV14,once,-,ASSPYRVEGYT
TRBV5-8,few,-,ASSLRARTDTQY
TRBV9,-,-,ASSVDLGASGYT
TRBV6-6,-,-,ASSYSGREIPYGYT
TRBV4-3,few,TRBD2,ASSRGLADDNEQF
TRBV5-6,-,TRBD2,ASSWRLAGPPYNEQF
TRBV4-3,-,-,ASSQEGFVTTNEKLF
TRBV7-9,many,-,ASSALRWGYEQY